This record looks at one T cell receptor (beta chain) sequence and its context. These data belong to a study of cytomegalovirus exposure and HLA in healthy donors. 60 Vbeta and 13 Jbeta primers were used in PCR. Assay: immunoSEQ multiplex PCR; the TCRdb copy retains only in-frame clones and omits some. The repertoire consists of 140,000 to 150,000 clones, with around 9.7% occurring once and the leading ten covering 1.8%. The CDR3 runs to 16 residues. The trim removed 1 base at V and 1 base at J, leaving 3 bases unmatched. Germline V gene data show CDR1 as SGHTA and CDR2 as FQGNSA. The specimen sequenced was PBMCs. The chain employs TRBV7-2 and TRBJ2-2; 7 nucleotides match TRBD1. This clonotype was obtained from a middle-aged man in good health and CMV-seronegative. The CDR3 spells CASSLETGLNTGELFF. The DNA of the CDR3 is TGTGCCAGCAGCTTAGAGACAGGGTTGAACACCGGGGAGCTGTTTTTT. The full variable domain, with the rest looked up from reference TRBV7-2 and TRBJ2-2, is GAGVSQSPSNKVTEKGKDVELRCDPISGHTALYWYRQSLGQGLEFLIYFQGNSAPDKSGLPSDRFSAERTGGSVSTLTIQRTQQEDSAVYLCASSLETGLNTGELFFGEGSRLTVL.